This T cell receptor (beta chain) was captured by sequencing in a study of shared clonotypes between healthy human individuals. In the study overall: The people who gave samples were a couple of women and three men aged 18 to 49. Each donor contributed plates that comprised three CD4 naive, three CD4 memory, two CD8 naive and one CD8 memory.

As concerns this clone: Its target is unknown.

General study points: Naive CD4 clonotypes were shared across several donors at roughly 5.3%.

Study donors comprised healthy, HIV-negative adults devoid of recent acute infection or vaccination. The table came from immunoSEQ multiplex PCR; TCRdb's copy has only in-frame clones and leaves some out. Of more than 500,000 clones listed, around 95% were seen once; the top ten hold under 0.065%. In germline, CDR1 is MNHNS, CDR2 SASEGT. The CDR3 totals 13 residues. Trimming removed 7 bases from V and 0 bases from J, with 9 bases in between. The chain links TRBV6-1 to TRBJ1-1, with D uncertain. Sequences were obtained from naive CD4+ T cells sorted from blood. Sample subset: CD45RA+ positively selected. This TCR was recovered from a woman aged 25-40 years in good health. CDR3 region: CASTRGMNTEAFF. The DNA of the CDR3 is TGTGCCAGCACCCGTGGAATGAACACTGAAGCTTTCTTT.